Presented here are 9 T cell receptor beta chains from one specimen sequenced in a study of CD8+CD57+ T cells in acquired aplastic anemia. Flow cytometry had shown expanded CD8+CD57+ cells in the patients chosen for sequencing. The TCR beta profiling, which covered VDJ combination and CDR3 sequence, was carried out using genomic DNA as the template. TCRdb reprocessed the reads via MiXCR and lists one record per CDR3 protein. This table holds about 260,000 distinct CDR3 sequences, about 80% found once. The sample consisted of sorted CD4+, CD8+, or CD8+CD57+ T cells (not recorded which) from PBMCs. These receptors originate from a human donor with aplastic anemia.

The V gene is TRBV10-3, the J gene TRBJ1-2; D is perhaps TRBD1 (5 bases). Trimming removed 4 bases from V and 8 bases from J, with 11 bases in between. This CDR3 spans 12 amino acids. Germline V CDR1 and CDR2: ENHRY, SYGVKD. The CDR3: CAISGVQDGYTF. In DNA, the CDR3 is TGTGCCATCAGTGGTGTACAGGACGGCTACACCTTC.

The genes are TRBV4-3 and TRBJ1-1; 8 bases are a match to TRBD1. The germline V gene has CDR1 LGHNA and CDR2 YSLEER. This CDR3 is built from 14 residues. As DNA, the CDR3 is TGCAGCGGCCCTAGACAGGGGCTGAACACTGAAGCTTTCTTT. Its translation is CSGPRQGLNTEAFF.

This sequence joins TRBV7-2 and TRBJ2-7, with 8 bases fitting TRBD1. The CDR3 consists of 18 residues. Trimming took 3 bases from V and 3 from J; bases not matched to a gene: 16. CDR1 is SGHTA and CDR2 is FQGNSA in the germline V gene. The CDR3 sequence is CASSLTGDADYVYYEQYV. CDR3 bases: TGTGCCAGCAGCTTGACAGGGGACGCCGACTATGTCTACTACGAGCAGTACGTC.

Worth noting for this clonotype: A junction end diverges from the germline sequence, so it may reflect a read error. The rearrangement joins TRBV20-1 to TRBJ1-1; D unresolved. This CDR3 contains 15 residues. Germline assignment: CDR1 DFQATT and CDR2 SNEGSKA (reference sequence). In nucleotides, the CDR3 is TGCAGTGCTAGCCACTCGGGAGAGACCCACACAGAAGCTTTCTTT. This translates into CSASHSGETHTEAFF.

Worth noting for this clonotype: The final CDR3 position lacks the conserved phenylalanine or tryptophan, pointing to a likely read error. The DNA is omitted, as the CDR3 cannot be located on it reliably, and the CDR3 follows TCRdb's listing. V is TRBV9 and J is TRBJ2-1. The V gene's germline CDR1 is SGDLS and CDR2 YYNGEE. Including both end residues, the CDR3 is 13 amino acids long. This chain's CDR3 is CASSFGLAPENTI.

V gene TRBV7-2 combines with J gene TRBJ2-3; 11 bases map to TRBD2. V lost 4 bases, J lost 5 bases, and 11 bases stayed unmatched. The germline V gene has CDR1 SGHTA and CDR2 FQGNSA. CDR3 length equals 17 residues. The CDR3 sequence: CASSSLAGANRGDTQYF. The DNA of the CDR3 is TGTGCCAGCAGCTCACTAGCGGGGGCTAATAGAGGAGATACGCAGTATTTT.

Concerning this clonotype itself: Since the CDR3 does not end with the conserved phenylalanine or tryptophan, this likely comes from a read error. Because the CDR3's place on the DNA is in doubt, the DNA is left out and the CDR3 is given as listed by TCRdb. The chain has TRBV2 and TRBJ2-1; no DNA check was done on the table's D call, TRBD1. CDR1 SNHLY and CDR2 FYNNEI come from the germline V gene. Both ends counted, the CDR3 spans 16 residues. CDR3 sequence: CASGDGGRNTQYFEPG.

Concerning this clonotype: Its ends do not fully match the called genes, so a read error is possible. The rearrangement links TRBV7-9 to TRBJ2-3, with D possibly being TRBD2 (5 bases). Per the germline V gene, CDR1 is SEHNR and CDR2 is FQNEAQ (reference sequence). The CDR3 runs 14 residues. CDR3 DNA sequence: TGTGCCAGCAGCTTAGTACCCGGGGAGCTGTCTTTTGATTTT. It codes for CASSLVPGELSFDF. The full variable domain, its missing parts supplied by reference TRBV7-9 and TRBJ2-3, is DTGVSQNPRHKITKRGQNVTFRCDPISEHNRLYWYRQTLGQGPEFLTYFQNEAQLEKSRLLSDRFSAERPKGSFSTLEIQRTEQGDSAMYLCASSLVPGELSFDFGPGTRLTVL.

Turning to this clonotype: It is likely a read error, because the conserved phenylalanine at the end of the CDR3 is missing. The chain carries TRBV9 and TRBJ2-1, with D possibly TRBD2 on 6 matching bases. In germline, CDR1 is SGDLS, CDR2 YYNGEE. This CDR3 has 13 amino acids. With 5 bases removed from V and 5 bases from J, the gap between germline ends came to 11 bases. The CDR3 spells CASSDAGNNEQFV. CDR3 coding DNA: TGTGCCAGCAGTGATGCGGGGAACAATGAGCAGTTCGTC.